Listed here are 7 T cell receptor beta chains from one sample, sequenced in a study of T cells in Graves' hyperthyroidism and ophthalmopathy (dated by TCRdb to the late 2010s). To prepare the library, multiplex PCR was applied. Data came from an Illumina HiSeq 2000. Amplification of TCR beta CDR3 regions was carried out from RNA transcripts. For the first round of RT-PCR on the TCR CDR3, the HTBI primer set was used together with the Qiagen OneStep RT-PCR kit. The public reads were run again by TCRdb, first through fastp at Q25 and then through MiXCR, and only productive beta chains were kept. Each record represents a unique CDR3 protein, reported with the most common genes and DNA among its rows. This sample has roughly 700,000 distinct CDR3 sequences in its table, and around 15% of those were observed once. The top ten clonotypes cover around 16% of the sample. Sequenced input: blood. The receptors originated from a man aged 50-59 years with Graves' hyperthyroidism.

This clonotype was detected ten times or more. The chain uses TRBV12-3 or TRBV12-4 and TRBJ2-7; D unresolved. CDR3 length equals 13 residues. Trimming left V 7 bases short and J 6 bases short, with 16 bases between. CDR3 nucleotide sequence: TGTGCCAGCACCCTAGTGCCTGAGTCCGAGCAGTACTTC. Its protein product is CASTLVPESEQYF.

Details on this clonotype: A much more abundant neighbour one base away suggests this may be a read error. The chain has TRBV30 and TRBJ1-4; TRBD1 might be the D (6 bases). The CDR3 loop spans 13 amino acids. Germline CDR1 and CDR2: GTSNPN and SVGIG (reference sequence). The CDR3 sequence is CAYRQAANEKLSF. The CDR3 DNA reads as TGTGCCTATCGACAGGCGGCTAATGAAAAACTGTCTTTT.

This clonotype was counted many times. The chain is built from TRBV28 and TRBJ1-5, with 9 bases identical to TRBD1. The CDR3 totals 17 residues. With V trimmed by 1 base and J by 0 bases, 4 bases remained unmatched. The germline V gene encodes CDR1 MDHEN and CDR2 SYDVKM. CDR3 in amino acids: CASSLYWDRDSNQPQHF. For the CDR3, the DNA is TGTGCCAGCAGTTTATATTGGGACAGGGATAGCAATCAGCCCCAGCATTTT.

This clonotype has ten or more counts. V is TRBV11-2 and J is TRBJ1-1; TRBD1 aligns across 11 bases. J was trimmed by 2 bases and V by 4 bases; bases with no gene match: 6. Germline V CDR1 and CDR2: SGHAT, FQNNGV. The CDR3 sequence is 16 residues long. The CDR3 loop is CASSSRTGGLNTEAFF. In DNA, the CDR3 is TGTGCCAGCAGCTCGAGGACAGGGGGCCTAAACACTGAAGCTTTCTTT.

This clonotype was counted many times. This sequence joins TRBV12-3 or TRBV12-4 and TRBJ1-5; possibly TRBD1 for D (5 bases). The V end was cut by 7 bases, the J end by 7 bases, with 14 bases between. The CDR3 has 13 amino acids. CDR3 residues: CASNPGRGQPQHF. CDR3 DNA: TGTGCCAGCAATCCCGGTAGGGGCCAGCCCCAGCATTTT.

The rearrangement joins TRBV29-1 to TRBJ2-1; 10 bases map to TRBD2. The CDR3 totals 13 residues. Per the germline V gene, CDR1 is SQVTM and CDR2 is ANQGSEA. The V and J ends lost 7 bases and 8 bases, in that order; junction bases with no gene match: 8. The CDR3 loop reads CSAGLAVLDEQFF. The CDR3 DNA sequence: TGCAGCGCCGGACTAGCGGTCTTGGATGAGCAGTTCTTC.

Regarding this clonotype: This could be a read error, since a much larger clone is one nucleotide away. The chain employs TRBV24-1 and TRBJ2-3; TRBD1 might be the D (6 bases). Germline CDR1 and CDR2: KGHDR and SFDVKD. The CDR3 has 14 amino acids. As DNA, the CDR3 is TGTACCACCAATACCGGGACAACAACACATACGCAGTATTTT. Its translation: CTTNTGTTTHTQYF.